This T cell receptor beta chain was captured by sequencing in a study of blood T cell repertoires in COVID-19. Background on the study: Donors in the United States, Italy and Spain gave samples during acute or convalescent COVID-19.

Profiling relied on immunoSEQ multiplex PCR, and the TCRdb table lists in-frame clones only, not all of them. This sample has roughly 380,000 clones, with around 91% found just once. The ends were cut back, 5 bases at V and 4 bases at J, with 9 bases in the middle. Germline CDR1 reads MDHEN; CDR2 reads SYDVKM. CDR3 size: 13 residues. Sequencing used peripheral blood. This rearrangement joins TRBV28 to TRBJ1-5; D remains ambiguous. This TCR came from a middle-aged woman with COVID-19, enrolled during active disease. The CDR3 coding sequence is TGTGCCAGCAGTCGCGCGGGGAATCAGCCCCAGCATTTT. It is translated as CASSRAGNQPQHF.